The 8 T cell receptor beta chains listed next were all sequenced from one sample in a study of blood T cell repertoires in COVID-19. The repertoire was sequenced with immunoSEQ multiplex PCR; TCRdb's copy has only in-frame clones and lacks some. The data contain some 210,000 clones, roughly 86% of them singletons. The sample was peripheral blood. The receptors derive from a woman in her 40s with acute or convalescent COVID-19.

A few counts support this clone. This rearrangement joins TRBV5-1 to TRBJ2-7, with TRBD1 as a possible D gene (5 bases). Trimming cost V 1 base and J 1 base, with 9 bases left between them. This CDR3 contains 14 residues. Looked up from germline, CDR1 is SGHRS and CDR2 is YFSETQ. The CDR3 sequence is CASSLLQGSYEQYF. In DNA form, the CDR3 reads TGCGCCAGCAGCTTGCTGCAGGGATCCTACGAGCAGTACTTC. The full variable domain, with the rest looked up from reference TRBV5-1 and TRBJ2-7, is KAGVTQTPRYLIKTRGQQVTLSCSPISGHRSVSWYQQTPGQGLQFLFEYFSETQRNKGNFPGRFSGRQFSNSRSEMNVSTLELGDSALYLCASSLLQGSYEQYFGPGTRLTVT.

The chain uses TRBV24-1 and TRBJ2-1, with 10 bases identical to TRBD2. Trimming cost V 5 bases and J 6 bases; bases outside gene matches: 15. This CDR3 spans 18 amino acids. Germline CDR1 and CDR2: KGHDR and SFDVKD. As DNA, the CDR3 is TGTGCCACCAGTGTTCGGGACAGGAATTTAGCGGGAGGCAATGAGCAGTTCTTC. It translates to CATSVRDRNLAGGNEQFF.

Turning to this clone: This same CDR3 is encoded by further DNA sequences in the sample. The rearrangement links TRBV11-3 to TRBJ2-1; weak D call: TRBD2 (5 bases). Looked up from germline, CDR1 is SGHNT and CDR2 is YENEEA. Trimming took off 1 base at V and 10 bases at J, with 8 bases between the two ends. This CDR3 comprises 12 residues. This CDR3 is CASSLVRGEQFF. For the CDR3, the DNA is TGTGCCAGCAGCTTAGTTCGGGGAGAGCAGTTCTTC.

Only a few counts were recorded for this clone. CDR3 in amino acids: CASSEGRGAYNEQFF. CDR3 DNA: TGTGCCAGCAGTGAAGGGCGGGGGGCCTACAATGAGCAGTTCTTC. This rearrangement joins TRBV2 to TRBJ2-1, with 8 bases identical to TRBD2. Per germline, CDR1 SNHLY and CDR2 FYNNEI. This CDR3 contains 15 residues. After removal of 1 base from V and 2 bases from J, the junction contained 1 base not matched to a gene.

The chain joins TRBV19 to TRBJ1-1; D not certain. Germline assignment: CDR1 LNHDA and CDR2 SQIVND (reference sequence). V shed 4 bases and J shed 1 base, with 10 bases lying between them. This CDR3 is built from 14 residues. CDR3 loop: CASSTFDWNTEAFF. The CDR3 region has the DNA TGTGCCAGTAGTACCTTTGACTGGAACACTGAAGCTTTCTTT.

This clone turned up a few times. The rearrangement links TRBV5-4 to TRBJ2-7; possible D gene TRBD2, 7 bases. CDR1 is SGHNT, CDR2 YYREEE, per germline (reference sequence). The V end lost 1 base, the J end lost 2 bases, and 22 bases lay between the germline ends. The CDR3 length is 18 residues. CDR3 protein: CASSLSGGADPSPYEQYF. For the CDR3, the DNA is TGTGCCAGCAGCTTGAGTGGGGGGGCTGACCCATCCCCCTACGAGCAGTACTTC.

V is TRBV5-1 and J is TRBJ2-2; 9 positions agree with TRBD2. The CDR3 is 16 amino acids. The junction had 2 bases not matched to a gene; V was cut back by 1 base and J by 1 base. Germline V gives CDR1 SGHRS, CDR2 YFSETQ. The CDR3 DNA follows: TGCGCCAGCAGCTTGCCAGCGGGGGGGAACACCGGGGAGCTGTTTTTT. This gives the protein CASSLPAGGNTGELFF.

The V and J genes are TRBV10-1 and TRBJ1-2, with D perhaps matching TRBD1 (6 bases). Germline V CDR1 and CDR2: WNHNN, SYGVQD (reference sequence). Deletions cut 2 bases from V and 2 bases from J, with 12 bases between. The CDR3 has 15 amino acids. The DNA of the CDR3 is TGCGCCAGCAGTGAGCAGGCAGGGGTAAACTATGGCTACACCTTC. It encodes CASSEQAGVNYGYTF.